This T cell receptor beta chain was observed in a study of blood T cell repertoires in COVID-19. Study as a whole: There were acute and convalescent COVID-19 samples, and they came from the United States, Italy and Spain. In each case, the material was cDNA or gDNA derived from T cells, B-cell-depleted T cells, or PBMCs.

CDR1 is LGHNA and CDR2 is YNFKEQ in the germline V gene. Trimming cost V 4 bases and J 3 bases, with 10 bases left between them. The CDR3 extends over 13 amino acids. Authors' processing steps: How many nucleated cells were present was estimated from reference gene primer amplification. Some clones are missing from TCRdb's copy, which holds only in-frame ones; the method was immunoSEQ multiplex PCR. Clone size and the V and J calls come from that table; the DNA yielded D and trimming. The data show approximately 67,000 clones, with about 91% seen just once and approximately 7.5% held by the top ten. J is TRBJ2-7 and V is TRBV4-2, with a possible D match to TRBD1 (6 bases). This TCR was sampled from a human donor in a cohort sampled during active COVID-19. Sequenced input: peripheral blood. CDR3 protein: CASSPRDNYEQYF. CDR3 bases: TGTGCCAGCAGCCCCCGGGACAACTACGAGCAGTACTTC.